Listed below are T cell receptor beta chains from one sample, sequenced in a study of blood T cell repertoires in COVID-19. Produced via immunoSEQ multiplex PCR; TCRdb's table is partial and in-frame only. The sample carries under 200,000 clones, more than 75% recorded once. Sequenced sample: peripheral blood. These receptors all come from a man in his forties with acute or convalescent COVID-19. CDR3s include the opening cysteine and the closing phenylalanine or tryptophan. A D gene is named only where the DNA matches it firmly. Only some rows state a clone size, as once, few, many or a class for expanded clones.

clone_size | j_call | v_call | d_call | cdr3_nt | cdr3_aa
- | TRBJ1-1 | TRBV7-3 | - | TGTGCCAGCAGCCCCGACAGTTCAAACACTGAAGCTTTCTTT | CASSPDSSNTEAFF
- | TRBJ2-3 | TRBV11-2 | - | TGTGCCAGCAGCGGCCCGGCGGGACGACAGTATTTT | CASSGPAGRQYF
- | TRBJ1-1 | TRBV6-5 | TRBD1 | TGTGCCAGCAGCTCTTCCGGACAGGGGGGCACTGAAGCTTTCTTT | CASSSSGQGGTEAFF
many | TRBJ1-2 | TRBV10-2 | TRBD1 | TGCGCCAGCAGTCCCCGACAGGGGAGGGTGGATGGCTACACCTTC | CASSPRQGRVDGYTF
- | TRBJ2-5 | TRBV7-6 | TRBD2 | TGTGCCAGCAGCTTAGTGCAAGGGACTAGCGGGGGGGCCAGGGAGACCCAGTACTTC | CASSLVQGTSGGARETQYF
- | TRBJ1-1 | TRBV30 | - | TGTGCCTGGAGTGTCGGGGTGGGCACTGAAGCTTTCTTT | CAWSVGVGTEAFF
- | TRBJ1-5 | TRBV5-8 | - | TGTGCCAGCAGCTTCGGGGGGCAGGGCAATCAGCCCCAGCATTTT | CASSFGGQGNQPQHF
- | TRBJ1-6 | TRBV7-8 | - | TGTGCCAGCAGCTTAGAACCCATGGGCTCACCCCTCCACTTT | CASSLEPMGSPLHF
- | TRBJ2-7 | TRBV4-2 | - | TGTGCCAGCAGCCAAGCCGACAGGAAGAACGAGCAGTACTTC | CASSQADRKNEQYF
- | TRBJ2-7 | TRBV7-2 | - | TGTGCCAGCAGCTTAGGGGCAGACTCCTACGAGCAGTACTTC | CASSLGADSYEQYF
- | TRBJ1-5 | TRBV5-1 | TRBD1 | TGCGCCAGCAGTGAGGGACAGGGGGCTGGACAGCCCCAGCATTTT | CASSEGQGAGQPQHF
- | TRBJ2-3 | TRBV14 | TRBD1 | TGTGCCAGCAGTCGACAGGGAGACGGCACAGATACGCAGTATTTT | CASSRQGDGTDTQYF
few | TRBJ1-3 | TRBV7-2 | TRBD1 | TGTGCCAGCAGCTTAGTTGGGACAGGGGAATATAGCTCTGGAAACACCATATATTTT | CASSLVGTGEYSSGNTIYF
- | TRBJ2-7 | TRBV10-3 | - | TGTGCCATCAGTGAGGAGGGAAGAGTCGGGAACTTC | CAISEEGRVGNF
- | TRBJ2-2 | TRBV19 | - | TGTGCCAGTAGTAACATCGGGGGAACCGGGGAGCTGTTTTTT | CASSNIGGTGELFF
- | TRBJ1-3 | TRBV3-1/TRBV3-2 | - | TGTGCCAGCAGCCCAACGAGGGCTGGAAACACCATATATTTT | CASSPTRAGNTIYF
- | TRBJ2-2 | TRBV19 | TRBD2 | TGTGCCAGTAGTATATTTCGGGGGGTGAGCACCGGGGAGCTGTTTTTT | CASSIFRGVSTGELFF